This T cell receptor (beta chain) was sequenced for a study of siplizumab effects on memory and regulatory T cells. The study, taken as a whole, reports: Naive T cells were seen as more diverse than memory cells and as major alloresponse contributors. The drug siplizumab significantly decreased the alloreactive sequences that could be traced to unstimulated CD4+ memory cells.

Per sample, the assay covered approximately 91,000 TCR templates. The assay was immunoSEQ multiplex PCR, and TCRdb's table has in-frame clones only and misses some. The sample shows more than 45,000 clones, 95% to 98% of them seen only once. The ends were cut back, 2 bases at V and 2 bases at J, with 13 bases in the middle. The CDR3 covers 16 residues. Germline V lookup: CDR1 MGHRA, CDR2 YSYEKL. About this clone itself: Its antigen is undetermined.

Unstimulated naive, memory, effector memory and TEMRA subsets from a few donor pairs have been sequenced, the authors report. Sequencing input: naive CD4+ T cells sorted from blood. This sequence originates from a human donor in good health. The V call is TRBV4-1, the J call TRBJ2-1; D is undetermined. As DNA, the CDR3 is TGCGCCAGCAGCCAACCTCCTAGAACGGCCTACAATGAGCAGTTCTTC. Protein product: CASSQPPRTAYNEQFF.